This T cell receptor (beta chain) was captured in a study of monozygotic twins with cystic fibrosis. TCRdb's copy holds only in-frame clones and misses some; the assay was immunoSEQ multiplex PCR. The table includes about 22,000 clones, approximately 98% detected once. A remark on this clone: Antigen: not known.

Findings of the study overall: Low clonality (median roughly 0.01) suggested a mostly naive repertoire.

The material sequenced was blood. This sequence was found in a girl aged 10-17 years with cystic fibrosis.

CDR3: CASMTGVLRTEAFF. The CDR3 coding sequence is TGTGCCAGCATGACAGGGGTTTTAAGGACTGAAGCTTTCTTT. This chain connects TRBV2 to TRBJ1-1; 8 nucleotides line up with TRBD1. Germline CDR1 and CDR2: SNHLY and FYNNEI. V was clipped by 7 bases and J by 5 bases; unmatched bases: 9. The CDR3 loop spans 14 amino acids.